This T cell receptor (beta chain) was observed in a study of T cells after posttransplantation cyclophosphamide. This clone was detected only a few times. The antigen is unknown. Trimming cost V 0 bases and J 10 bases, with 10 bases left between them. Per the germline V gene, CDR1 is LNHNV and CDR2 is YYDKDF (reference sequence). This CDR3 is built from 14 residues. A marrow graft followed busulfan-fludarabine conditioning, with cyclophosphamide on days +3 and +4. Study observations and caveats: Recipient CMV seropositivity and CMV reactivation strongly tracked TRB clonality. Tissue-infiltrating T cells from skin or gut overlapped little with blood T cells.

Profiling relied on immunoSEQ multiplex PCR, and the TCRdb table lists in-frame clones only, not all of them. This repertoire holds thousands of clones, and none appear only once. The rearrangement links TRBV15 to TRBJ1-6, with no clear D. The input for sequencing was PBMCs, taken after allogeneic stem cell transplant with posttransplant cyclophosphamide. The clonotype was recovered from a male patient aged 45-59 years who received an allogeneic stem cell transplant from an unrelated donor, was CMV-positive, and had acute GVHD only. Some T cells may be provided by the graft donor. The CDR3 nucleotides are TGTGCCACCAGCAGAGACACGCGGGGATCACCCCTCCACTTT. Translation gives CATSRDTRGSPLHF.